This paragraph covers one T cell receptor (beta chain) sequence. The junction departs from the called germline gene at one end, perhaps through a read error. These data come from a study of tumor-infiltrating lymphocytes in primary liver carcinoma. Starting material for RNA and DNA co-extraction consisted of about 17-31 mg of unsorted bulk tissue. The CDR3 runs 13 residues. The V gene's germline CDR1 is SNHLY and CDR2 FYNNEI. Synthesis of TCR beta cDNA was carried out from about 0.55 ug total RNA with a constant-region primer. Nested multiplex PCR, run for three rounds with slightly modified ARM-PCR, yielded TCR beta libraries. PCR rounds one and two used TRBV1-TRBV30 forward primers with a C-beta reverse primer for around 11 cycles each. MiXCR was run by TCRdb on the multiplex PCR reads, yielding one entry per CDR3 protein. The profile shows about 190,000 distinct CDR3 sequences, roughly 80% of them singletons.

The sample was tumor tissue from primary liver carcinoma. The clonotype comes from a man in his forties with primary liver carcinoma and hepatitis B virus infection. This sequence joins TRBV2 and TRBJ1-4; D remains ambiguous. CDR3 amino acids: CASSFTTNEKLFF. Here the CDR3 DNA reads TGTGCCAGCAGCTTCACAACAAATGAAAAACTGTTTTTT. The variable domain in full, with the rest retrieved from reference TRBV2 and TRBJ1-4, is EPEVTQTPSHQVTQMGQEVILRCVPISNHLYFYWYRQILGQKVEFLVSFYNNEISEKSEIFDDQFSVERPDGSNFTLKIRSTKLEDSAMYFCASSFTTNEKLFFGSGTQLSVL.